This TCR beta chain was recovered during a study of human T cells and chemical hapten exposure. Study details: Patients got weekly scalp diphenylcyclopropenone doses over the roughly 24-week study. Points from the study as a whole: Positively correlated with patch test score were the counts of PT1 expanded TCRs.

Each CDR3 protein gets one entry after TCRdb re-called the RACE reads with MiXCR. The sample contains more than 45,000 distinct CDR3 sequences, around 11% of which appear only once. Time point defined: patch test 3, about 24 weeks after DPC sensitization. Treatment defined: therapeutic diphenylcyclopropenone sensitization with weekly scalp DPC. Non-pregnant alopecia patients aged 18 to 70, suitable for DPC therapy. This CDR3 has 13 residues. Looked up from germline, CDR1 is SQVTM and CDR2 is ANQGSEA. V gave up 7 bases and J gave up 4 bases; unmatched junction bases: 8. A remark on this clonotype: Its antigen remains unidentified.

The material sequenced was whole blood, taken in connection with sensitization to the hapten diphenylcyclopropenone (DPC). The clonotype comes from a man aged 25 to 40 with alopecia areata. Some clones in this sample may be carry-over from other donors' samples. The J gene is TRBJ1-1, the V gene TRBV29-1; 8 nucleotides align to TRBD1. Here the CDR3 reads CSALRQGTTEAFF. The CDR3 DNA reads as TGCAGCGCCCTAAGACAGGGGACCACTGAAGCTTTCTTT.